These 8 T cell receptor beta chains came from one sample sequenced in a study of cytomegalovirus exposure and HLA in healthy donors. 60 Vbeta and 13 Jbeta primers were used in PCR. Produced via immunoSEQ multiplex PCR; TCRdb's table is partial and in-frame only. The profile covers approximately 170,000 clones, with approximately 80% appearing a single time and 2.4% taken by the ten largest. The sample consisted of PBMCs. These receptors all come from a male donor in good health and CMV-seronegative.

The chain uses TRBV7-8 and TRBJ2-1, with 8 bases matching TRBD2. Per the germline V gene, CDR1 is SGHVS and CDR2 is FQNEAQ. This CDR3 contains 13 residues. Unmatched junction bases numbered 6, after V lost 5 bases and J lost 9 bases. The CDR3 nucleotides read TGTGCCAGCAGCCGGGAGGGCCTGGGTGAGCAGTTCTTC. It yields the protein CASSREGLGEQFF.

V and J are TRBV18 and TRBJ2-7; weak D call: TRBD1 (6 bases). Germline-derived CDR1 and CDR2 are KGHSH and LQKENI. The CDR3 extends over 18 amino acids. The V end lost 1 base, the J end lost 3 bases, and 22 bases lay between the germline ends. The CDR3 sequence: CASSPLNGVGDTIYEQYF. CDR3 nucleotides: TGTGCCAGCTCACCACTGAATGGGGTCGGGGACACAATCTACGAGCAGTACTTC.

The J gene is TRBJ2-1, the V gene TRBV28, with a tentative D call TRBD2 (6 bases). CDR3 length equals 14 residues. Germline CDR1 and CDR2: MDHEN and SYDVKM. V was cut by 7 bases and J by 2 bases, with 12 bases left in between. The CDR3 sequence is CASTLEGTYNEQFF. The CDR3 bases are TGTGCCAGCACCTTGGAGGGGACCTACAATGAGCAGTTCTTC.

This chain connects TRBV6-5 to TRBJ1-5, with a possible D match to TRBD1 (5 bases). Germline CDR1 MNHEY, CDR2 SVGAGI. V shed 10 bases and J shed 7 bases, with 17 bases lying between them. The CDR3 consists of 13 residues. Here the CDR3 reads CATRTGSSQPQHF. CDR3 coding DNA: TGTGCCACCCGCACAGGTTCGTCACAGCCCCAGCATTTT.

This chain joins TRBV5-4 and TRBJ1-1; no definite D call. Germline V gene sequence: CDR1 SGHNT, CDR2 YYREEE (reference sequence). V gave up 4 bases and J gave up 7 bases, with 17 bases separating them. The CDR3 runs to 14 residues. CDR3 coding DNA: TGTGCCAGCAGCCCCGCGGGCGTAAGTGGTGAAGCTTTCTTT. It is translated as CASSPAGVSGEAFF.

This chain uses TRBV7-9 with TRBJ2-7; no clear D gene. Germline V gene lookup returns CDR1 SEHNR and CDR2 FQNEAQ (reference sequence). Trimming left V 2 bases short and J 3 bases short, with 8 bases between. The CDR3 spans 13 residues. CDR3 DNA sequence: TGTGCCAGCAGCTTAACCAGGAACTACGAGCAGTACTTC. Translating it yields CASSLTRNYEQYF. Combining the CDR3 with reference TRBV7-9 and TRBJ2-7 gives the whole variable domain DTGVSQNPRHKITKRGQNVTFRCDPISEHNRLYWYRQTLGQGPEFLTYFQNEAQLEKSRLLSDRFSAERPKGSFSTLEIQRTEQGDSAMYLCASSLTRNYEQYFGPGTRLTVT.

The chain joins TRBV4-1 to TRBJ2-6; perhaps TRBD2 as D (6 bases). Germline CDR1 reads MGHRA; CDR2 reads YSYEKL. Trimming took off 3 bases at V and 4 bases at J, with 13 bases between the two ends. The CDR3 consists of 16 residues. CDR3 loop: CASSHGGSAGANVLTF. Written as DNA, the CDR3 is TGCGCCAGCAGCCATGGGGGGTCAGCGGGGGCCAACGTCCTGACTTTC.

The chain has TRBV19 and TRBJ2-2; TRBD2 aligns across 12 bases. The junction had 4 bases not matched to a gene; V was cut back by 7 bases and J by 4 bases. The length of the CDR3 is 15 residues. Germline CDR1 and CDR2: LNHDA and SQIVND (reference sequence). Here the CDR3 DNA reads TGTGCCAGTACCCGGACTAGCGGGGTCACCGGGGAGCTGTTTTTT. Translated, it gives CASTRTSGVTGELFF.